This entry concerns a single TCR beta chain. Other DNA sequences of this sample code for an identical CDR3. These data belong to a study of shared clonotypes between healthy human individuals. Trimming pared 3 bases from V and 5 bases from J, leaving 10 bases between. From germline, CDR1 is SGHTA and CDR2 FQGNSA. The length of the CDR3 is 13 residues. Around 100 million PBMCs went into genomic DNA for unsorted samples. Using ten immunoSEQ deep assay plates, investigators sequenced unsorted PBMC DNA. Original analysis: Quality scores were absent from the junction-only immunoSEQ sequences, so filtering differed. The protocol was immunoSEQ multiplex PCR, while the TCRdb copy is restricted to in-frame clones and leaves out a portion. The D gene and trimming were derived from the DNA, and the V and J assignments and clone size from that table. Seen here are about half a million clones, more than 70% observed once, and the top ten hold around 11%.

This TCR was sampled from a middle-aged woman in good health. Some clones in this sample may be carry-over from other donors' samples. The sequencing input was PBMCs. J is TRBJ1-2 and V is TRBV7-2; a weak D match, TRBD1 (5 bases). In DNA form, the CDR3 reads TGTGCCAGCAGCTTGGGGCAGAATTATGGCTACACCTTC. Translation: CASSLGQNYGYTF.